Each of the 7 T cell receptor beta chains below was sequenced from the same sample in a study of immune characterization of retroperitoneal liposarcoma. One entry per CDR3 protein, called by TCRdb with MiXCR from the PCR reads. Of 8,500 to 14,000 distinct CDR3 sequences listed, over 20% are singletons. Sequencing was carried out using blood. These TCRs come from a female donor with retroperitoneal liposarcoma.

This clonotype was counted once. The V call is TRBV6-6, the J call TRBJ2-5, with 7 bases that match TRBD1. The J call may be wrong; the DNA end is better matched by TRBJ2-7. CDR1 and CDR2 from the germline V gene are MNHNY and SVGAGI (reference sequence). There are 14 residues in the CDR3. CDR3 loop: CASSYGDSNDEQYF. DNA of the CDR3: TGTGCCAGCAGTTACGGGGACAGCAACGACGAGCAGTACTTC.

The V call is TRBV6-1, the J call TRBJ2-7; D is tentatively TRBD1 or TRBD2 (6 bases each). The CDR3 length is 16 residues. Trimming stripped 6 bases from V and 2 bases from J, with 20 bases between. The germline V gene has CDR1 MNHNS and CDR2 SASEGT. CDR3 in DNA: TGTGCCAGCAGGGACTATAGCACGGGACACACCTACGAGCAGTACTTC. Translating it yields CASRDYSTGHTYEQYF.

This clonotype qualifies as medium-sized. The J gene is TRBJ2-2, the V gene TRBV11-3, with 9 bases fitting TRBD2. The CDR3 sequence is 16 residues long. With V trimmed by 6 bases and J by 5 bases, 10 bases remained unmatched. Germline loops: CDR1 SGHNT, CDR2 YENEEA. For the CDR3, the DNA is TGTGCCAGCAGAGGGGTAGCGGGAGAGAAAACCGGGGAGCTGTTTTTT. Translation gives CASRGVAGEKTGELFF.

The genes are TRBV5-1 and TRBJ2-3, with TRBD1 as a possible D gene (5 bases). The CDR3 runs to 15 residues. Trimming stripped 0 bases from V and 1 base from J, with 9 bases between. CDR1 and CDR2 from the germline V gene are SGHRS and YFSETQ. In nucleotides, the CDR3 is TGCGCCAGCAGCTTGGGACAGACCGGCACAGATACGCAGTATTTT. The encoded protein is CASSLGQTGTDTQYF.

Ten or more counts support this clonotype. J is TRBJ2-2 and V is TRBV25-1; 7 bases align to TRBD1. Losses at the gene ends were 8 bases for V and 5 bases for J; bases not matched to a gene: 11. The CDR3 runs to 15 residues. Germline V gene data show CDR1 as MGHDK and CDR2 as SYGVNS. CDR3: CASRGTGDLTGELFF. CDR3 in DNA: TGTGCCAGCCGAGGAACAGGGGACCTTACCGGGGAGCTGTTTTTT.

V is TRBV18 and J is TRBJ2-1; no clear D gene. V was shortened by 1 base and J by 5 bases, with 3 bases between the two germline ends. The germline V gene has CDR1 KGHSH and CDR2 LQKENI. The CDR3 sequence is 12 residues long. CDR3 loop: CASSPQNNEQFF. In nucleotides, the CDR3 is TGTGCCAGCTCACCACAGAACAATGAGCAGTTCTTC.

Turning to this clonotype: This may be a read error, as it is one base from a much larger clone. This chain joins TRBV10-1 and TRBJ2-5; TRBD2 aligns across 8 bases. In germline, CDR1 is WNHNN, CDR2 SYGVQD (reference sequence). This CDR3 contains 18 residues. CDR3 coding DNA: TGCGCCAGCAGTGCCATCCCAAAAACTAGCGGCCTTGGCAATGAGCAGTGCTTC. Protein sequence: CASSAIPKTSGLGNEQCF.